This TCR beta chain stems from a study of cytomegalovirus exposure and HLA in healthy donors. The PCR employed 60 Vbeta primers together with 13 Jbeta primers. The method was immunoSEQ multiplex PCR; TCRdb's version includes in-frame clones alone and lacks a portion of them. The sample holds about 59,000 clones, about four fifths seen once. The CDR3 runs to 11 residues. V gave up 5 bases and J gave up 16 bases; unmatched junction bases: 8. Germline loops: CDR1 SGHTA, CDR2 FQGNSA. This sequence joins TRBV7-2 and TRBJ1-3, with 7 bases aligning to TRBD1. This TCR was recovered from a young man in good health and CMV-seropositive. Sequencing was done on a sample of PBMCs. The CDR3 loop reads CASSGDRARYF. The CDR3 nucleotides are TGTGCCAGCAGCGGAGACAGGGCCAGGTATTTT.